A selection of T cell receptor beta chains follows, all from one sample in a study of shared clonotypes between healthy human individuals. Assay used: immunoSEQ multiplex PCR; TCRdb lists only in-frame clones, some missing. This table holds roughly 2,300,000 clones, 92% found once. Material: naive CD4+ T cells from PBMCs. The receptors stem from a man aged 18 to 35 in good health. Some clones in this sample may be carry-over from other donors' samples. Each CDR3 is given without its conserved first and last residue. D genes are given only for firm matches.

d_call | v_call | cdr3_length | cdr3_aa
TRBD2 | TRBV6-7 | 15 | ASRPGTSRGGNNEQF
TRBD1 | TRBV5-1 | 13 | ASSLGTGTAGELF
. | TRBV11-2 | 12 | ASSLVLVTDTQY
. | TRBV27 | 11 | ASSAPEGGEAF
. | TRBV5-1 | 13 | ASSLRTPTGTEAF
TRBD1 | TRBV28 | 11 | ASSLQGSRGYT
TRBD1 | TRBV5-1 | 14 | ASSRDPGTGYETQY
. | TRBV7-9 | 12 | ASRTRGPQETQY
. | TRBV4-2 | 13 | ASSPEARTYNEQF
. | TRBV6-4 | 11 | ASLDRTNEKLF
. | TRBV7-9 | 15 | ASSGARGSGSYNEQF
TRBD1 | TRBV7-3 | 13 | ASSLRTGGAETQY
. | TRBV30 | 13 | AWSPRRRLTYEQY